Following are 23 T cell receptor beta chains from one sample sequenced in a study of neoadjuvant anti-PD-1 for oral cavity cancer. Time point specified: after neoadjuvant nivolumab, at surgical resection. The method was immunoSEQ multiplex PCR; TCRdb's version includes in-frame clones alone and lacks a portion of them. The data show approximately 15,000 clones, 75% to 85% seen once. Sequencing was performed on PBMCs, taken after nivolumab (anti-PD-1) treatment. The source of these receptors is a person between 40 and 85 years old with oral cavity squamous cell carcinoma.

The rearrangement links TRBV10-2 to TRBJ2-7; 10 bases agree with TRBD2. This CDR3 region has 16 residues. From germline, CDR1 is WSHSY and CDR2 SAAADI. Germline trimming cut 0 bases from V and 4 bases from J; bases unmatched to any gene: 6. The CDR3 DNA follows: TGCGCCAGCAGTGAGTCTTGGCTAGCGGGAGCATACGAGCAGTACTTC. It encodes CASSESWLAGAYEQYF.

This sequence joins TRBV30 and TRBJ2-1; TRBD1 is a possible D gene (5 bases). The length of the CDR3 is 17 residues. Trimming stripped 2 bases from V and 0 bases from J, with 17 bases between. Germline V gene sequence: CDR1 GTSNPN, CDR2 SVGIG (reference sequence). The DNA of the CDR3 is TGTGCCTGGAGTCTCCGCCTTACAGGTTTCTCCTACAATGAGCAGTTCTTC. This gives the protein CAWSLRLTGFSYNEQFF. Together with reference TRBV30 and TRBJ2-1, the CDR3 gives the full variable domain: SQTIHQWPATLVQPVGSPLSLECTVEGTSNPNLYWYRQAAGRGLQLLFYSVGIGQISSEVPQNLSASRPQDRQFILSSKKLLLSDSGFYLCAWSLRLTGFSYNEQFFGPGTRLTVL.

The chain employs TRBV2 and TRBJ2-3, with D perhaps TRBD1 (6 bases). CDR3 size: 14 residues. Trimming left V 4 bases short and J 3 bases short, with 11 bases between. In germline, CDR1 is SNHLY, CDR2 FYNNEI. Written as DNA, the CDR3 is TGTGCCAGCAGTGTTTGGGGGCATACAGATACGCAGTATTTT. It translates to CASSVWGHTDTQYF.

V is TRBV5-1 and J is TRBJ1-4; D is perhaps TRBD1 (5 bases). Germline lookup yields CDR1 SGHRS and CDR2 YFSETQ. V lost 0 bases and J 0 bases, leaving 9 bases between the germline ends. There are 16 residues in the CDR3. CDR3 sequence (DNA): TGCGCCAGCAGCTTGGGGGGGAGCCCAACTAATGAAAAACTGTTTTTT. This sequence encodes CASSLGGSPTNEKLFF.

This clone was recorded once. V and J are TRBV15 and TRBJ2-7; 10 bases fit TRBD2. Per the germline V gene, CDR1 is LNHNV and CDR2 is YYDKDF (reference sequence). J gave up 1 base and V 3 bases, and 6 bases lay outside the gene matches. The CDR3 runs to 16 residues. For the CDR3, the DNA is TGTGCCACCAGCAGGGCACATAGCGGGGGGTCCTACGAGCAGTACTTC. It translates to CATSRAHSGGSYEQYF. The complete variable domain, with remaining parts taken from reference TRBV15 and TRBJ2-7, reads DAMVIQNPRYQVTQFGKPVTLSCSQTLNHNVMYWYQQKSSQAPKLLFHYYDKDFNNEADTPDNFQSRRPNTSFCFLDIRSPGLGDTAMYLCATSRAHSGGSYEQYFGPGTRLTVT.

CDR3 protein: CASKPPQGASQETQYF. In DNA form, the CDR3 reads TGCGCCAGCAAACCCCCACAGGGGGCATCCCAGGAGACCCAGTACTTC. V usage is TRBV10-2 and J usage is TRBJ2-5, with 9 bases that match TRBD1. This CDR3 comprises 16 residues. Germline trimming cut 7 bases from V and 5 bases from J; bases unmatched to any gene: 14. Germline V lookup: CDR1 WSHSY, CDR2 SAAADI.

CDR3 bases: TGTGCCAGCAGCTCCCTTGGTGGGAGTGACGAGCAGTACTTC. Its translation: CASSSLGGSDEQYF. The J gene is TRBJ2-7, the V gene TRBV5-8; a possible D gene is TRBD2 (5 bases). In germline, CDR1 is SGHTS, CDR2 YDEGEE. The CDR3 loop spans 14 amino acids. Trimming removed 3 bases from V and 5 bases from J, with 15 bases in between.

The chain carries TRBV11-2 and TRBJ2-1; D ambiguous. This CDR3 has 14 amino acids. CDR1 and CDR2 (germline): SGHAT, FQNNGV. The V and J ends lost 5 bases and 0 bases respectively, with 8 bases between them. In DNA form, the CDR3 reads TGTGCCAGCAGCCGTCCGGGCTCCTACAATGAGCAGTTCTTC. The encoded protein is CASSRPGSYNEQFF. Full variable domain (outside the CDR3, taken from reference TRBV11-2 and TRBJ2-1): EAGVAQSPRYKIIEKRQSVAFWCNPISGHATLYWYQQILGQGPKLLIQFQNNGVVDDSQLPKDRFSAERLKGVDSTLKIQPAKLEDSAVYLCASSRPGSYNEQFFGPGTRLTVL.

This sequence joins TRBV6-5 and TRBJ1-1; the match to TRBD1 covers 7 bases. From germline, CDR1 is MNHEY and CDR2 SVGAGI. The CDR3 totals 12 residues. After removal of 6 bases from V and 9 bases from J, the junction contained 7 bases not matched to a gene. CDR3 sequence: CASSNRDRKAFF. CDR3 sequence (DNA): TGTGCCAGCAGCAACCGGGACAGAAAAGCTTTCTTT.

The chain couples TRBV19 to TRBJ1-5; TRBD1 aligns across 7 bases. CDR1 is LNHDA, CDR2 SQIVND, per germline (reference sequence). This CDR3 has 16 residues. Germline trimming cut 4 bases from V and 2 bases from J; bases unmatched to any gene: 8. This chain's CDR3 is CASSTPDRVRNQPQHF. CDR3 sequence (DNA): TGTGCCAGTAGTACACCAGACAGGGTTCGCAATCAGCCCCAGCATTTT.

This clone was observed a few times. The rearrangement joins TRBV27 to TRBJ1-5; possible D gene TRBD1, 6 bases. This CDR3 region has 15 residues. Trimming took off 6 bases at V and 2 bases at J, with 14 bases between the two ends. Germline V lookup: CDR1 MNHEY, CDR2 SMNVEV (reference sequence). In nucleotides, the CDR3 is TGTGCCAGCAGATACCGAGGGGGACGCAATCAGCCCCAGCATTTT. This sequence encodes CASRYRGGRNQPQHF.

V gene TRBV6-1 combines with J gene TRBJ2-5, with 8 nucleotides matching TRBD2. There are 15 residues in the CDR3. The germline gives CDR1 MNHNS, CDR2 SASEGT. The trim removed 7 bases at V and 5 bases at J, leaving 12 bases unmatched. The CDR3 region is CASKSGRANQETQYF. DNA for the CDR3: TGTGCCAGCAAAAGCGGGAGAGCAAATCAGGAGACCCAGTACTTC.

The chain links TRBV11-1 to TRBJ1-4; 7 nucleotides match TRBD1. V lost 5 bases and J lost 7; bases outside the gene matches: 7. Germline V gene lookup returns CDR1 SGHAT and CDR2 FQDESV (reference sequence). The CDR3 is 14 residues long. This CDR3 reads CASSGGGAGEKLFF. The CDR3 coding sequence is TGTGCCAGCAGCGGAGGGGGCGCGGGTGAAAAACTGTTTTTT.

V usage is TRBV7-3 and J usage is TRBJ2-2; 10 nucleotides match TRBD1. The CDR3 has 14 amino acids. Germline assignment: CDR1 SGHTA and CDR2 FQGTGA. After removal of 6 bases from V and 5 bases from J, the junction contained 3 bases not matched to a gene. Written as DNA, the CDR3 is TGTGCCAGCAGAAGGGGACAGGGGACCGGGGAGCTGTTTTTT. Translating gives CASRRGQGTGELFF.

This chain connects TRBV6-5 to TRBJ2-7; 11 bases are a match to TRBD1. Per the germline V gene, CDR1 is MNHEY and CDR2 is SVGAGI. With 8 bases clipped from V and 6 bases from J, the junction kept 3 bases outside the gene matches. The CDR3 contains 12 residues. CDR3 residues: CASGTGGGEQYF. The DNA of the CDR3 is TGTGCCAGCGGGACAGGGGGAGGCGAGCAGTACTTC.

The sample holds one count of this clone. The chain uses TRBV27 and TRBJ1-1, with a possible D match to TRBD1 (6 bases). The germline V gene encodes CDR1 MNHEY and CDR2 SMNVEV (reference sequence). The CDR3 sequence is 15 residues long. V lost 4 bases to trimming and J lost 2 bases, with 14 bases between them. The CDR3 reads CASSSWDTRNTEAFF. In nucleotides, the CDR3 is TGTGCCAGCAGTTCGTGGGACACGCGTAACACTGAAGCTTTCTTT.

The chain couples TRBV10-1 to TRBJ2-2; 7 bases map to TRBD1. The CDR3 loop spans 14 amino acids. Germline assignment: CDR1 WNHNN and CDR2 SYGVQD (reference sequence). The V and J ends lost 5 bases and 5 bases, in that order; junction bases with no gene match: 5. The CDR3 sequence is CASSRLQGTGELFF. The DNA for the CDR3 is TGCGCCAGCAGTCGGTTACAGGGGACCGGGGAGCTGTTTTTT.

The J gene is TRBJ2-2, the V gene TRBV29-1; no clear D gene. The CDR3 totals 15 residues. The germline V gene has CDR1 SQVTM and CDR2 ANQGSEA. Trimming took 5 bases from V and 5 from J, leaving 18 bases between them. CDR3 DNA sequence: TGCAGCGTTCTTGCGCGGAGATCGGCTACCGGGGAGCTGTTTTTT. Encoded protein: CSVLARRSATGELFF.

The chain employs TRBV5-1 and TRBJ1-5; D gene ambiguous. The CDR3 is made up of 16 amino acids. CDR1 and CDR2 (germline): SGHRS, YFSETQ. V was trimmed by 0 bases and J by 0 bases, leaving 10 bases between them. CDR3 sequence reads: CASSLEGRDSNQPQHF. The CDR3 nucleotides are TGCGCCAGCAGCTTGGAGGGTCGGGATAGCAATCAGCCCCAGCATTTT.

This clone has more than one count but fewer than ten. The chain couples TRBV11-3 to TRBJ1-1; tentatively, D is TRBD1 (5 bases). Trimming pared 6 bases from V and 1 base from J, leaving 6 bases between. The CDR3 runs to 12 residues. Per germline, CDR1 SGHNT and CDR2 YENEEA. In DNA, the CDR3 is TGTGCCAGCAGGGGACGGAACACTGAAGCTTTCTTT. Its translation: CASRGRNTEAFF.

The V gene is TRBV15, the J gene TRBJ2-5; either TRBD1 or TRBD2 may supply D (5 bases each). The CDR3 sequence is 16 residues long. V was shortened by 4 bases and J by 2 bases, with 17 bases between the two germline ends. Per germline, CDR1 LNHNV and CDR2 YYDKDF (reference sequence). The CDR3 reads CATSNTGTLIQETQYF. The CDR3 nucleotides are TGTGCCACCAGCAATACCGGGACGCTTATTCAAGAGACCCAGTACTTC.

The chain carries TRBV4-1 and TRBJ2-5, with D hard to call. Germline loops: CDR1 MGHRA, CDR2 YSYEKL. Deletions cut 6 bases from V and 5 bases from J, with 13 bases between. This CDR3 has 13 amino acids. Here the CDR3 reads CASSRRLEETQYF. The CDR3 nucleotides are TGCGCCAGCAGTCGGAGACTGGAGGAGACCCAGTACTTC.

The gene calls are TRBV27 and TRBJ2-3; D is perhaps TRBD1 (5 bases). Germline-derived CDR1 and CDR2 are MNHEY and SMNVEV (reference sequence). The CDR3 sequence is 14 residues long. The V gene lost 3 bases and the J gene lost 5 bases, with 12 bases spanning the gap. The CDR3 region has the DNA TGTGCCAGCAGTTTGACGTCAGGGTTAGATACGCAGTATTTT. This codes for CASSLTSGLDTQYF.